The next 17 T cell receptor beta chains were all read from a single sample in a study of blood T cell repertoires in COVID-19. Produced via immunoSEQ multiplex PCR; TCRdb's table is partial and in-frame only. The sample has almost 200,000 clones, around 92% seen once. Sample: PBMCs or T cells enriched from blood (not recorded which). The receptors here all came from a woman aged 18-29 years who had recovered from COVID-19.

DNA of the CDR3: TGCGCCAGCAGCTTTGACAGAAACACCGGGGAGCTGTTTTTT. Translation: CASSFDRNTGELFF. This chain links TRBV5-1 with TRBJ2-2; TRBD1 is a possible D gene (5 bases). The V end was cut by 2 bases, the J end by 2 bases, with 7 bases between. The CDR3 runs 14 residues. Germline V gene sequence: CDR1 SGHRS, CDR2 YFSETQ.

The rearrangement uses TRBV7-2 and TRBJ2-7, with 8 bases that match TRBD1. V was clipped by 7 bases and J by 5 bases; unmatched bases: 10. Germline-derived CDR1 and CDR2 are SGHTA and FQGNSA. The CDR3 has 14 amino acids. The CDR3 region is CASTQQGGSHEQYF. For the CDR3, the DNA is TGTGCCAGCACACAACAGGGGGGAAGCCACGAGCAGTACTTC.

This clone was observed a few times. The rearrangement joins TRBV7-2 to TRBJ2-3; tentatively, D is TRBD1 (6 bases). The germline V gene has CDR1 SGHTA and CDR2 FQGNSA. Trimming removed 5 bases at V and 7 bases at J, with 19 bases between. The CDR3 has 15 amino acids. The CDR3 bases are TGTGCCAGCAGCCCCGGGACAACTCATCCGAATACGCAGTATTTT. Translating gives CASSPGTTHPNTQYF.

This chain's CDR3 is CASSNGLVWETQYF. CDR3 coding DNA: TGTGCCAGCAGCAACGGACTAGTTTGGGAGACCCAGTACTTC. The rearrangement joins TRBV13 to TRBJ2-5; 7 bases line up with TRBD2. The V gene's germline CDR1 is PRHDT and CDR2 FYEKMQ (reference sequence). Trimming took 5 bases from V and 5 from J; bases not matched to a gene: 8. The CDR3 is 14 residues long.

The chain is built from TRBV29-1 and TRBJ2-1; TRBD1 matches at 12 bases. Germline CDR1 is SQVTM and CDR2 is ANQGSEA. This CDR3 is built from 12 residues. The trim removed 4 bases at V and 15 bases at J, leaving 7 bases unmatched. The CDR3, as DNA: TGCAGCGTTGGGGACAGGGGGCCGGTCAGGTTCTTC. It translates to CSVGDRGPVRFF.

The table lists this clone with a count of one. The V gene is TRBV7-6, the J gene TRBJ1-1; 12 bases map to TRBD1. Germline lookup yields CDR1 SGHVS and CDR2 FNYEAQ. The CDR3 contains 16 residues. The V gene end was trimmed by 2 bases and the J gene end by 6 bases; junction bases not matched to a gene: 7. This CDR3 reads CASSLTEGQGASEAFF. The CDR3 nucleotides read TGTGCCAGCAGCTTAACGGAGGGACAGGGGGCTTCTGAAGCTTTCTTT.

This chain links TRBV30 with TRBJ1-5; tentatively, D is TRBD1 (6 bases). Germline V CDR1 and CDR2: GTSNPN, SVGIG (reference sequence). Trimming left V 5 bases short and J 0 bases short, with 11 bases between. The CDR3 length is 14 residues. The CDR3 DNA sequence: TGTGCCTGGGCCACAGGGATTAGCAATCAGCCCCAGCATTTT. This gives the protein CAWATGISNQPQHF.

The chain joins TRBV3-1 (or the pseudogene TRBV3-2) to TRBJ2-1; TRBD2 is a possible D gene (7 bases). The CDR3 runs to 17 residues. V dropped 2 bases and J dropped 5 bases, with 19 bases sitting between them. CDR1 LGHDT and CDR2 YNNKEL come from the germline V gene (reference sequence). In DNA, the CDR3 is TGTGCCAGCAGCCAACGTCCGGGGGGCCTAGCAAACAATGAGCAGTTCTTC. The encoded protein is CASSQRPGGLANNEQFF.

The V gene is TRBV10-2, the J gene TRBJ2-3; 9 bases are a match to TRBD1. V was clipped by 5 bases and J by 9 bases; unmatched bases: 3. The CDR3 is made up of 12 amino acids. The V gene's germline CDR1 is WSHSY and CDR2 SAAADI. The CDR3 reads CASSLGTGTQYF. The CDR3, as DNA: TGCGCCAGCAGTCTTGGGACAGGGACGCAGTATTTT.

This clone was observed a handful of times. The rearrangement links TRBV20-1 to TRBJ2-5; 9 bases line up with TRBD2. This CDR3 region has 16 residues. The V and J ends lost 3 bases and 1 base, in that order; junction bases with no gene match: 9. Germline lookup yields CDR1 DFQATT and CDR2 SNEGSKA (reference sequence). The CDR3 sequence: CSASRVSGGSQETQYF. The DNA of the CDR3 is TGCAGTGCTAGTAGGGTTAGCGGGGGCAGCCAAGAGACCCAGTACTTC.

This clone has more than one count but fewer than ten. The chain carries TRBV7-9 and TRBJ2-4; 7 bases map to TRBD1. V gave up 4 bases and J gave up 3 bases; unmatched junction bases: 9. CDR3 size: 16 residues. Germline lookup yields CDR1 SEHNR and CDR2 FQNEAQ (reference sequence). CDR3 nucleotides: TGTGCCAGCAGCTCGGGACAGCAGATAGTCAAAAACATTCAGTACTTC. Its protein product is CASSSGQQIVKNIQYF.

The V and J genes are TRBV3-1 (or the pseudogene TRBV3-2) and TRBJ2-5; 10 nucleotides agree with TRBD1. This CDR3 spans 15 amino acids. J gave up 4 bases and V 4 bases, and 6 bases lay outside the gene matches. Per germline, CDR1 LGHDT and CDR2 YNNKEL (reference sequence). This CDR3 is CASSLSTGGIETQYF. The CDR3 nucleotides read TGTGCCAGCAGCCTCTCGACAGGGGGCATAGAGACCCAGTACTTC.

V usage is TRBV4-2 and J usage is TRBJ1-4; D possibly corresponds to TRBD1 (5 bases). The CDR3 is 14 amino acids. Trimming cost V 8 bases and J 7 bases, with 17 bases left between them. Germline values: CDR1 LGHNA, CDR2 YNFKEQ. In DNA form, the CDR3 reads TGTGCCAGCCACCGTAGGGGAAGGGGTGAAAAACTGTTTTTT. Protein: CASHRRGRGEKLFF.

The rearrangement uses TRBV30 and TRBJ1-2; D gene ambiguous. The germline gives CDR1 GTSNPN, CDR2 SVGIG (reference sequence). The CDR3 is 13 amino acids. Trimming removed 0 bases at V and 5 bases at J, with 10 bases between. CDR3 residues: CAWSVGLSYGYTF. In nucleotides, the CDR3 is TGTGCCTGGAGTGTGGGCCTATCTTATGGCTACACCTTC.

The CDR3 sequence: CASSLETSRETQYF. DNA of the CDR3: TGCGCCAGCAGCTTGGAGACTAGCCGAGAGACCCAGTACTTC. This sequence joins TRBV5-1 and TRBJ2-5; 7 nucleotides line up with TRBD2. Germline loops: CDR1 SGHRS, CDR2 YFSETQ. The V gene end was trimmed by 0 bases and the J gene end by 4 bases; junction bases not matched to a gene: 3. The CDR3 consists of 14 residues.

With respect to this clone: Additional DNA sequences in this sample encode the identical CDR3. This chain uses TRBV5-1 with TRBJ2-5; tentatively, D is TRBD1 (5 bases). Germline V gene lookup returns CDR1 SGHRS and CDR2 YFSETQ. This CDR3 contains 12 residues. Between the trimmed V and J ends, which lost 0 bases and 5 bases, there was a span of 5 bases. The CDR3 spells CASSLAGETQYF. CDR3 coding DNA: TGCGCCAGCAGCTTGGCAGGGGAGACCCAGTACTTC.

This rearrangement joins TRBV9 to TRBJ1-2, with 7 bases identical to TRBD1. This CDR3 region has 13 residues. Germline V gene data show CDR1 as SGDLS and CDR2 as YYNGEE. The ends lost 2 bases at V and 6 bases at J; junction bases unmatched: 4. The CDR3 nucleotides read TGTGCCAGCAGCGTCTTAGACAGGGATGGCTACACCTTC. This codes for CASSVLDRDGYTF.